The rows below give T cell receptor beta chains drawn from one sample of a study of STAT5B mutations in CD4+ large granular lymphocyte leukemia. Data came from immunoSEQ multiplex PCR; TCRdb stores just in-frame clones and leaves some out. The table has about 21,000 clones, approximately 75% seen once. The sequenced sample was CD4+ T cells from blood buffy coats. These receptors came from a human donor in good health. Each CDR3 is given with its conserved first and last residue.

v_gene: TRBV19; j_gene: TRBJ2-3; CDR3aa: CASTNLAGGFTDTQYF
v_gene: TRBV25-1; j_gene: TRBJ2-7; CDR3aa: CASSARLAGGLREQYF
v_gene: TRBV5-5; j_gene: TRBJ2-3; CDR3aa: CASSPPRSPPTDTQYF
v_gene: TRBV9; j_gene: TRBJ1-2; CDR3aa: CASSVEGRGYGYTF
v_gene: TRBV30; j_gene: TRBJ1-5; CDR3aa: CAWTGSSNQPQHF
v_gene: TRBV2; j_gene: TRBJ2-1; CDR3aa: CASGVGLAGEQFF
v_gene: TRBV11-2; j_gene: TRBJ1-5; CDR3aa: CASSLGTGSQPQHF
v_gene: TRBV5-4; j_gene: TRBJ2-2; CDR3aa: CASSLLAGGPGGELFF
v_gene: TRBV7-9; j_gene: TRBJ2-6; CDR3aa: CASSSNRDSGANVLTF
v_gene: TRBV6-9; j_gene: TRBJ1-3; CDR3aa: CASFRGLYTIYF
v_gene: TRBV7-6; j_gene: TRBJ2-2; CDR3aa: CASSLGQNTGELFF
v_gene: TRBV7-9; j_gene: TRBJ2-1; CDR3aa: CASSSSGRESDEQFF
v_gene: TRBV5-8; j_gene: TRBJ2-3; CDR3aa: CASSLERLAGGNTDTQYF
v_gene: TRBV14; j_gene: TRBJ1-6; CDR3aa: CASSRGLDSPLHF
v_gene: TRBV5-3; j_gene: TRBJ2-7; CDR3aa: CARSLIREGKYEQYF
v_gene: TRBV5-1; j_gene: TRBJ2-3; CDR3aa: CASSPIFPGLAGVVDTQYF
v_gene: TRBV11-3; j_gene: TRBJ2-3; CDR3aa: CASSLVYDTQYF
v_gene: TRBV1; j_gene: TRBJ2-7; CDR3aa: CTSSQDDPSDHEQYF
v_gene: TRBV20-1; j_gene: TRBJ1-1; CDR3aa: CSAVDPFEAFF
v_gene: TRBV29-1; j_gene: TRBJ2-7; CDR3aa: CSVGRSSLEQYF
v_gene: TRBV5-1; j_gene: TRBJ1-2; CDR3aa: CASSRDITPGDYGYTF
v_gene: TRBV25-1; j_gene: TRBJ1-1; CDR3aa: CASSEPGTGTEAFF
v_gene: TRBV10-3; j_gene: TRBJ2-2; CDR3aa: CAIRKNQTGGTGELFF
v_gene: TRBV7-9; j_gene: TRBJ2-7; CDR3aa: CASSLDYSYEQYF
v_gene: TRBV6-1; j_gene: TRBJ1-2; CDR3aa: CASSLGRSNYGYTF
v_gene: TRBV28; j_gene: TRBJ1-6; CDR3aa: CASSPGKGTANSPLHF
v_gene: TRBV10-1; j_gene: TRBJ2-1; CDR3aa: CASSEPGLAGGNEQFF
v_gene: TRBV28; j_gene: TRBJ1-5; CDR3aa: CASTASGGRNQPQHF
v_gene: TRBV18; j_gene: TRBJ1-5; CDR3aa: CASSGQGQPQHF
v_gene: TRBV6-1; j_gene: TRBJ1-5; CDR3aa: CASNGGHQNQPQHF
v_gene: TRBV11-3; j_gene: TRBJ1-4; CDR3aa: CASSFSGTIATNEKLFF
v_gene: TRBV5-4; j_gene: TRBJ2-1; CDR3aa: CASSLSAGAVDNEQFF
v_gene: TRBV27; j_gene: TRBJ2-7; CDR3aa: CASSLSFVGRSYEQYF